This record concerns one TCR beta chain sequence. Measured with immunoSEQ multiplex PCR; TCRdb has only the in-frame clones, and not every one. The sample consists of around 86,000 clones, more than 80% of them appearing once. This record belongs to a study of OX40 agonist ivuxolimab in advanced cancers. People who had autoimmune disease history or systemic immunosuppression were excluded. Germline CDR1 reads SGHKS; CDR2 reads YYEKEE (reference sequence). CDR3 length: 18 amino acids. The junction had 13 bases not matched to a gene; V was cut back by 4 bases and J by 0 bases. The chain joins TRBV5-5 to TRBJ1-5; the match to TRBD1 covers 7 bases. This specimen consisted of CD4+ or CD8+ T cells sorted from blood, obtained in a trial of the OX40 agonist ivuxolimab. The TCR originated in an adult with an advanced solid tumor such as melanoma, head and neck, liver or kidney cancer. The chain's CDR3 is CASSPYGGQAISNQPQHF. The CDR3 region has the DNA TGTGCCAGCAGCCCATATGGCGGACAGGCCATTAGCAATCAGCCCCAGCATTTT.